This T cell receptor (beta chain) was found in a study of cytomegalovirus exposure and HLA in healthy donors. Notes on the study in general: Presence/absence analyses supposed approximately even sequencing depth among donors.

It was with 60 Vbeta and 13 Jbeta primers that the PCR ran. Generated by immunoSEQ multiplex PCR, the TCRdb table keeps only in-frame clones and is missing some. This table holds around 250,000 clones, roughly 91% found once. About this clone itself: Its target is not known.

V was clipped by 5 bases and J by 1 base; unmatched bases: 3. The length of the CDR3 is 15 residues. The V gene's germline CDR1 is SEHNR and CDR2 FQNEAQ (reference sequence). The material sequenced was PBMCs. V is TRBV7-9 and J is TRBJ2-2; the match to TRBD2 covers 8 bases. The receptor's source is a girl under 10 years old in good health and CMV-seronegative. CDR3 sequence (DNA): TGTGCCAGCAGCAGGACTAGCCTGAACACCGGGGAGCTGTTTTTT. Residues: CASSRTSLNTGELFF.